This T cell receptor (beta chain) originates from a study of blood T cell repertoires in COVID-19. Study-level information: The United States, Italy and Spain provided the acute and convalescent COVID-19 samples. Sample material is recorded as cDNA or gDNA derived from T cells, B-cell-depleted T cells, or PBMCs.

The V gene lost 7 bases and the J gene lost 0 bases, with 13 bases spanning the gap. The CDR3 totals 14 residues. Germline V gene data show CDR1 as LNHDA and CDR2 as SQIVND (reference sequence). In the study's own analysis: Estimation of nucleated cell counts relied on the amplification of reference gene primers. Sequencing was performed with immunoSEQ multiplex PCR; in TCRdb, only in-frame clones are kept and a portion is missing. V and J calls and clone size come straight from that table; D and trimming were deduced from the DNA. The sample consists of under 350,000 clones, 70% to 90% of them appearing once.

The sequence was obtained from a man in his 70s with acute or convalescent COVID-19. The sample was peripheral blood. The gene calls are TRBV19 and TRBJ2-7; D is possibly TRBD1 (6 bases). The CDR3 reads CASKDSQLSYEQYF. CDR3 in DNA: TGTGCCAGTAAGGACAGTCAGCTCTCCTACGAGCAGTACTTC.